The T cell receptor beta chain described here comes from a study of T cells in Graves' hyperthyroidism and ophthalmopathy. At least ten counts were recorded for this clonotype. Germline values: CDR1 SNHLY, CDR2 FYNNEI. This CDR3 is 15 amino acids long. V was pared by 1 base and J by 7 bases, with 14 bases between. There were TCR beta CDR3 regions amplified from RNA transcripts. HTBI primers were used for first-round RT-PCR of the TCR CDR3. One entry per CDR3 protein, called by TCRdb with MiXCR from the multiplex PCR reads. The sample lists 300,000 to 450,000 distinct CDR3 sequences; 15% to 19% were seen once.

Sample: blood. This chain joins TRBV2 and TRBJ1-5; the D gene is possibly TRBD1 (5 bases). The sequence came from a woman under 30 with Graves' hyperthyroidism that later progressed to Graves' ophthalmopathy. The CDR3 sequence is CASSEDGGVNQPQHF. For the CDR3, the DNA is TGTGCCAGCAGTGAAGATGGAGGGGTAAACCAGCCCCAGCATTTT.